This T cell receptor (beta chain) came from a study of blood T cell repertoires in COVID-19. Study at large: COVID-19 samples, acute and convalescent, were from the United States, Italy and Spain.

In the study's own analysis: Nucleated cell number was recorded as an estimate derived from reference gene primer amplification. TCRdb's table, derived via immunoSEQ multiplex PCR, lists solely in-frame clones and lacks some. For V, J and clone size, that table is used; D and trimming come from the DNA. The table has 250,000 to 350,000 clones, approximately 90% seen once. Seattle enrolled patients during active infection and tracked them longitudinally. Trimming pared 2 bases from V and 2 bases from J, leaving 12 bases between. Germline V gene lookup returns CDR1 SGHVS and CDR2 FQNEAQ. The CDR3 has 15 residues.

The TCR was taken from a woman in her 30s with COVID-19, enrolled during active disease. The chain joins TRBV7-8 to TRBJ2-5, with D possibly being TRBD1 (6 bases). The sample taken for sequencing was peripheral blood. The DNA for the CDR3 is TGTGCCAGCAGCTTAAATACAGGGTGGCAAGAGACCCAGTACTTC. This translates into CASSLNTGWQETQYF. Supplemented by reference TRBV7-8 and TRBJ2-5, the full variable domain reads GAGVSQSPRYKVAKRGQDVALRCDPISGHVSLFWYQQALGQGPEFLTYFQNEAQLDKSGLPSDRFFAERPEGSVSTLKIQRTQQEDSAVYLCASSLNTGWQETQYFGPGTRLLVL.